These T cell receptor beta chains were read from a single sample in a study of shared clonotypes between healthy human individuals. Clones were read by immunoSEQ multiplex PCR, and TCRdb kept only the in-frame ones, dropping some. The table lists roughly 1,600,000 clones, 97% to 99% of them singletons, with approximately 0.38% in the top ten. Sequences were obtained from naive CD4+ T cells sorted from blood. The receptors were gathered from a man aged 30-40 years in good health. The CDR3 runs from the conserved cysteine through the conserved F or W. A D gene is named only where the DNA matches it firmly. Clone size is not always given. Where it is, it says once, few, many or a class for expanded clones.

TRBJ2-4 | . | TRBV5-4 | TRBD1 | TGTGCCAGCAGCTTGGGGACAGGAGATTCCGACATTCAGTACTTC | CASSLGTGDSDIQYF
TRBJ2-2 | . | TRBV4-3 | . | TGCGCCAGCAGCCAAGAAGAACGTCGGCCGGCCGGGGAGCTGTTTTTT | CASSQEERRPAGELFF
TRBJ1-5 | . | TRBV10-3 | . | TGTGCCATCAGCTCGAGTCCCGGGGGGGATCAGCCCCAGCATTTT | CAISSSPGGDQPQHF
TRBJ2-1 | . | TRBV14 | . | TGTGCCAGCAGCCAAGTGTCTGAGCCCTACAATGAGCAGTTCTTC | CASSQVSEPYNEQFF
TRBJ1-1 | once | TRBV5-1 | . | TGCGCCAGCAGCTTGTCGGCCGGGGGGACTGAAGCTTTCTTT | CASSLSAGGTEAFF
TRBJ2-1 | . | TRBV29-1 | . | TGCAGCGTTACCAGACGACAGGCGGTAGGCCTCAATGAGCAGTTCTTC | CSVTRRQAVGLNEQFF
TRBJ1-2 | . | TRBV9 | TRBD1 | TGTGCCAGCAGCGTACATTCAGGGGGAAGTGGCTACACCTTC | CASSVHSGGSGYTF
TRBJ2-1 | . | TRBV27 | TRBD2 | TGTGCCAGCAGTCTTAGGGGGACTAGCGGGACCAGCTCCTACAATGAGCAGTTCTTC | CASSLRGTSGTSSYNEQFF
TRBJ2-7 | . | TRBV28 | TRBD1 | TGTGCCAGCAGTCCCATGACAGGGAACTACGAGCAGTACTTC | CASSPMTGNYEQYF
TRBJ2-5 | . | TRBV28 | . | TGTGCCAGCAGTTTTGGCCCTGAAGGGTTTTGGGAGACCCAGTACTTC | CASSFGPEGFWETQYF
TRBJ2-7 | . | TRBV5-4 | TRBD1 | TGTGCCAGCAGCTTGGGTGGGGGACAGGGTTACGAGCAGTACTTC | CASSLGGGQGYEQYF
TRBJ1-2 | . | TRBV28 | . | TGTGCCAGCAGTCCTACCCACAACCCCGGTGGCTACACCTTC | CASSPTHNPGGYTF
TRBJ2-5 | . | TRBV11-2 | . | TGTGCCAGCAGCTTGGAGAGAGAGACCCAGTACTTC | CASSLERETQYF
TRBJ1-1 | . | TRBV5-1 | . | TGCGCCAGCAGCTTGGTTTCAGGGAGCGCTGAAGCTTTCTTT | CASSLVSGSAEAFF
TRBJ1-1 | . | TRBV10-3 | . | TGTGCCATCAGCGGGACGCTCATGAACACTGAAGCTTTCTTT | CAISGTLMNTEAFF
TRBJ2-1 | . | TRBV11-3 | TRBD2 | TGTGCCAGCAGCCCAGACTGGCGGGAGGGCTACAATGAGCAGTTCTTC | CASSPDWREGYNEQFF
TRBJ2-1 | once | TRBV19 | TRBD2 | TGTGCCAGTAGTACCTGGACTAGCGGAGTCAATGAGCAGTTCTTC | CASSTWTSGVNEQFF
TRBJ1-1 | . | TRBV11-3 | . | TGTGCCAGCAGCTTAGGTGGGGGGCGGGACACTGAAGCTTTCTTT | CASSLGGGRDTEAFF
TRBJ1-1 | . | TRBV19 | . | TGTGCCAGTAGTATGGGGGGGGGCACTGAAGCTTTCTTT | CASSMGGGTEAFF
TRBJ2-7 | . | TRBV5-8 | . | TGTGCCAGCACCCACAGGTACGAGCAGTACTTC | CASTHRYEQYF
TRBJ1-5 | . | TRBV28 | . | TGTGCCAGCAGTTTTAGTACAAGGTCTAGCAATCAGCCCCAGCATTTT | CASSFSTRSSNQPQHF
TRBJ1-5 | once | TRBV5-6 | . | TGTGCCAGCAGCTTGCTCTCTAGCAATCAGCCCCAGCATTTT | CASSLLSSNQPQHF
TRBJ1-5 | . | TRBV23-1 | . | TGCGCCAGCACCTCAGCAGCTCTGAGGTGTGCGCCCCAGCATTTT | CASTSAALRCAPQHF
TRBJ2-3 | . | TRBV18 | . | TGTGCCAGCTCAGTCACAGATACGCAGTATTTT | CASSVTDTQYF
TRBJ1-2 | . | TRBV7-8 | TRBD1 | TGTGCCAGCAGCCACAGGGGGTTGAGCGGCTACACCTTC | CASSHRGLSGYTF
TRBJ2-7 | . | TRBV7-9 | . | TGTGCCAGCAGCTCTCCAGGGCAGGGGCTACGCGAGCAGTACTTC | CASSSPGQGLREQYF
TRBJ1-5 | . | TRBV6-1 | . | TGTGCCAGCAGTGAACAGGCAGGGCAGGGTCAGCCCCAGCATTTT | CASSEQAGQGQPQHF
TRBJ2-1 | . | TRBV4-3 | . | TGCGCCAGCAGCCAAGGTAGGGGGGGTGAGCAGTTCTTC | CASSQGRGGEQFF
TRBJ1-1 | . | TRBV10-3 | TRBD1 | TGTGCCATCAGTGAGTCGGTGACAGGGGTGGGGACTGAAGCTTTCTTT | CAISESVTGVGTEAFF
TRBJ2-2 | . | TRBV21-1 | . | TGTGCCAGCAGCAAAAAGACACTAGCCGGGGAGCTGTTTTTT | CASSKKTLAGELFF
TRBJ2-1 | . | TRBV6-5 | . | TGTGCCAGCGCCAGTAGAGGACAGCTCAATGAGCAGTTCTTC | CASASRGQLNEQFF
TRBJ2-1 | . | TRBV10-3 | . | TGTGCCATCAGTGAGCTTAGCGAGGCCAATGAGCAGTTCTTC | CAISELSEANEQFF
TRBJ1-4 | once | TRBV6-5 | TRBD1 | TGTGCCAGCAGTCCTCGACAGGGGCGGGATGAAAAACTGTTTTTT | CASSPRQGRDEKLFF
TRBJ1-3 | . | TRBV5-1 | . | TGCGCCAGCAGCTTGGTCCAGGCCGCTCATGGAAACACCATATATTTT | CASSLVQAAHGNTIYF
TRBJ2-7 | once | TRBV2 | . | TGTGCCAGCACCAAATTAGGGGGAGGGCCGAAGGACGAGCAGTACTTC | CASTKLGGGPKDEQYF
TRBJ2-1 | . | TRBV9 | TRBD2 | TGTGCCAGCAGCGTTCTAGCGGGAGTAGGCAATGAGCAGTTCTTC | CASSVLAGVGNEQFF
TRBJ1-4 | . | TRBV18 | . | TGTGCCAGCTCACCAGGTGATGAAAAACTGTTTTTT | CASSPGDEKLFF
TRBJ1-5 | . | TRBV28 | TRBD1 | TGTGCCAGCAGACGGATGACAGGGGACCTCAATCAGCCCCAGCATTTT | CASRRMTGDLNQPQHF
TRBJ1-2 | . | TRBV23-1 | . | TGCGCCAGCAGTCAATCATCTAATCCCTTGGACTATGGCTACACCTTC | CASSQSSNPLDYGYTF
TRBJ2-2 | . | TRBV10-3 | . | TGTGCCATCAGTCCCGGGACCCAGACCGGGGAGCTGTTTTTT | CAISPGTQTGELFF
TRBJ1-5 | . | TRBV30 | . | TGTGCCTGGAGTGTACGTAGGCAGCCCCAGCATTTT | CAWSVRRQPQHF